These 28 T cell receptor beta chains were all obtained from the same sample, sequenced in a study of Ad26.COV2.S vaccination and SARS-CoV-2 variants. As for treatment: roughly 20 received Ad26.COV2.S at low or high dose, single or two shots; 5 received placebo; per-sample allocation not given. Sample collection was performed on day 63 after the first vaccine or placebo injection. TCRdb's table, derived via immunoSEQ multiplex PCR, lists solely in-frame clones and lacks some. The sample records 440,000 or so clones, 90% being singletons. The starting material was peripheral blood, obtained in a trial of Ad26.COV2.S vaccine versus placebo. The origin of the receptors is a person aged 18-65 years who received the Ad26.COV2.S COVID-19 vaccine or a placebo.

J is TRBJ2-5 and V is TRBV3-1 (or the pseudogene TRBV3-2); tentative D call: TRBD1 (7 bases). V was shortened by 0 bases and J by 6 bases, with 14 bases between the two germline ends. Germline CDR1 reads LGHDT; CDR2 reads YNNKEL (reference sequence). This CDR3 is 15 amino acids long. The CDR3 DNA reads as TGTGCCAGCAGCCAAGAGGAGGGGGCGCGGAAGACCCAGTACTTC. As protein: CASSQEEGARKTQYF.

V gene TRBV11-2 combines with J gene TRBJ2-7; D gene unclear. CDR1 is SGHAT and CDR2 is FQNNGV in the germline V gene. V was trimmed by 6 bases and J by 3 bases, leaving 9 bases between them. This CDR3 region has 12 residues. Here the CDR3 reads CASRGSHYEQYF. The CDR3 coding sequence is TGTGCCAGCAGGGGTTCGCACTACGAGCAGTACTTC.

The V and J genes are TRBV19 and TRBJ2-2, with no clear D. Trimming removed 7 bases from V and 4 bases from J, with 4 bases in between. Germline CDR1 and CDR2: LNHDA and SQIVND (reference sequence). This CDR3 is 11 amino acids long. CDR3 residues: CASTGTGELFF. Here the CDR3 DNA reads TGTGCCAGTACTGGCACCGGGGAGCTGTTTTTT.

This clone came up once. Additional DNA sequences in this sample encode the identical CDR3. J is TRBJ2-7 and V is TRBV3-1 (or the pseudogene TRBV3-2); D unclear. Trimming removed 1 base from V and 4 bases from J, with 2 bases in between. Germline V gene data show CDR1 as LGHDT and CDR2 as YNNKEL (reference sequence). This CDR3 comprises 11 residues. The CDR3 protein is CASSQGYEQYF. The CDR3 DNA is TGTGCCAGCAGCCAAGGATACGAGCAGTACTTC.

This chain joins TRBV2 and TRBJ1-5; no clear D. The CDR3 is 13 residues long. Trimming cost V 11 bases and J 2 bases, with 13 bases left between them. Germline V gene lookup returns CDR1 SNHLY and CDR2 FYNNEI. As DNA, the CDR3 is TGTGCCTGCGGCGGGGTAGGCAATCAGCCCCAGCATTTT. This translates into CACGGVGNQPQHF.

The chain carries TRBV30 and TRBJ2-3; TRBD2 matches 8 bases. With V trimmed by 3 bases and J by 4 bases, 12 bases remained unmatched. CDR1 GTSNPN and CDR2 SVGIG come from the germline V gene (reference sequence). The CDR3 length is 16 residues. The CDR3 region is CAWSGGAGVFSDTQYF. CDR3 nucleotide sequence: TGTGCCTGGAGCGGGGGAGCGGGAGTCTTCTCAGATACGCAGTATTTT.

The chain is built from TRBV10-3 and TRBJ2-7; perhaps TRBD2 as D (6 bases). V lost 8 bases and J 0 bases, leaving 14 bases between the germline ends. Germline V gene sequence: CDR1 ENHRY, CDR2 SYGVKD. The length of the CDR3 is 14 residues. In DNA form, the CDR3 reads TGTGCCATCGGGTCTAGCGCCAGCTCCTACGAGCAGTACTTC. Translation: CAIGSSASSYEQYF.

Turning to this clone: The sample holds other DNA sequences that translate to the same CDR3. The chain links TRBV19 to TRBJ2-2; D possibly corresponds to TRBD1 (6 bases). With 5 bases removed from V and 0 bases from J, the gap between germline ends came to 10 bases. Germline values: CDR1 LNHDA, CDR2 SQIVND (reference sequence). The CDR3 sequence is 15 residues long. Here the CDR3 reads CASSSSGANTGELFF. The CDR3 DNA reads TGTGCCAGTAGTTCTTCAGGGGCGAACACCGGGGAGCTGTTTTTT.

The gene calls are TRBV9 and TRBJ2-3; D gene unclear. Germline-derived CDR1 and CDR2 are SGDLS and YYNGEE. Trimming pared 4 bases from V and 6 bases from J, leaving 12 bases between. The length of the CDR3 is 13 residues. CDR3 coding DNA: TGTGCCAGCAGCCCCCGAATGGTGGATACGCAGTATTTT. Its protein is CASSPRMVDTQYF.

The rearrangement joins TRBV12-2 to TRBJ2-7. TRBV12-2 is flagged as a pseudogene. This CDR3 is built from 13 residues. CDR3 sequence reads: CATLGRWTYEQYF. CDR3 coding DNA: TGTGCAACCCTAGGCAGGTGGACCTACGAGCAGTACTTC.

The J gene is TRBJ2-2, the V gene TRBV2, with D perhaps matching TRBD1 (6 bases). Germline CDR1 and CDR2: SNHLY and FYNNEI. CDR3 length: 14 residues. V lost 5 bases, J lost 6 bases, and 13 bases lay in between. The CDR3 loop is CASSLQQGSGELFF. The CDR3 nucleotides are TGTGCCAGCAGTCTCCAACAGGGATCCGGGGAGCTGTTTTTT.

The chain couples TRBV7-2 to TRBJ2-3; D is unresolved. The V and J ends lost 3 bases and 8 bases respectively, with 12 bases between them. This CDR3 has 13 amino acids. Germline lookup yields CDR1 SGHTA and CDR2 FQGNSA. Written as DNA, the CDR3 is TGTGCCAGCAGCTTTCCTGAGGTTGTTACGCAGTATTTT. Translated, it gives CASSFPEVVTQYF.

The V and J genes are TRBV7-8 and TRBJ2-7; D gene uncertain. The CDR3 has 14 residues. CDR1 is SGHVS and CDR2 is FQNEAQ in the germline V gene. V dropped 5 bases and J dropped 4 bases, with 15 bases sitting between them. CDR3: CASSRRLTSYEQYF. CDR3 in DNA: TGTGCCAGCAGCCGCCGGCTTACATCTTACGAGCAGTACTTC.

Regarding this clone: The same CDR3 arises from other DNA sequences in this sample as well. The chain joins TRBV7-2 to TRBJ2-3; D unclear. Germline values: CDR1 SGHTA, CDR2 FQGNSA. The ends were cut back, 2 bases at V and 3 bases at J, with 0 bases in the middle. The CDR3 runs to 11 residues. This CDR3 is CASSLTDTQYF. Here the CDR3 DNA reads TGTGCCAGCAGCTTAACAGATACGCAGTATTTT.

As to this clone: The sample has other DNA sequences that encode this CDR3 too. The chain employs TRBV7-3 and TRBJ2-3; TRBD2 is a possible D gene (6 bases). The CDR3 contains 14 residues. With 0 bases removed from V and 4 bases from J, the gap between germline ends came to 8 bases. Germline V gene data show CDR1 as SGHTA and CDR2 as FQGTGA. The CDR3 loop reads CASSLTGGADTQYF. The CDR3 bases are TGTGCCAGCAGCTTAACGGGCGGGGCAGATACGCAGTATTTT.

The chain is built from TRBV19 and TRBJ1-5, with no clear D. The V gene lost 3 bases and the J gene lost 0 bases, with 9 bases spanning the gap. Germline CDR1 is LNHDA and CDR2 is SQIVND (reference sequence). CDR3 length: 15 amino acids. The CDR3 spells CASSIFGDSNQPQHF. The CDR3 DNA sequence: TGTGCCAGTAGTATTTTTGGGGATAGCAATCAGCCCCAGCATTTT.

This clone was recorded once. The chain joins TRBV4-2 to TRBJ2-7; no firm D call. V was cut by 4 bases and J by 2 bases, with 9 bases left in between. This CDR3 comprises 13 residues. From germline, CDR1 is LGHNA and CDR2 YNFKEQ. The CDR3 reads CASSREVTYEQYF. Here the CDR3 DNA reads TGTGCCAGCAGCCGAGAAGTCACCTACGAGCAGTACTTC.

The CDR3 DNA sequence: TGTGCCAGCAGTCTTGCCGGGACAGGAACGTTCTTC. Its translation: CASSLAGTGTFF. This chain joins TRBV27 and TRBJ2-1; 8 bases map to TRBD1. This CDR3 spans 12 amino acids. V was pared by 5 bases and J by 15 bases, with 9 bases of the junction left unmatched. CDR1 is MNHEY and CDR2 is SMNVEV in the germline V gene (reference sequence).

The chain recombines TRBV24-1 with TRBJ2-1; 7 nucleotides agree with TRBD2. J gave up 5 bases and V 10 bases, and 10 bases lay outside the gene matches. Per the germline V gene, CDR1 is KGHDR and CDR2 is SFDVKD. The CDR3 covers 14 residues. CDR3 loop: CATSSRDYDNEQFF. CDR3 in DNA: TGTGCCACTAGCAGCCGGGACTATGACAATGAGCAGTTCTTC.

The chain is built from TRBV6-4 and TRBJ2-5; 8 bases line up with TRBD1. V trimming: 5 bases; J trimming: 4 bases; junction bases outside the gene matches: 9. The CDR3 contains 15 residues. Per the germline V gene, CDR1 is MRHNA and CDR2 is SNTAGT. CDR3 DNA sequence: TGTGCCAGCAGTCCTGGAACAGGGGGAGGAGAGACCCAGTACTTC. Amino acid sequence: CASSPGTGGGETQYF.

The gene calls are TRBV7-2 and TRBJ2-4, with D hard to call. Germline CDR1 reads SGHTA; CDR2 reads FQGNSA. The V gene lost 3 bases and the J gene lost 2 bases, with 5 bases spanning the gap. CDR3 length: 13 residues. CDR3 coding DNA: TGTGCCAGCAGCTTGGGATCCAAAAACATTCAGTACTTC. Protein product: CASSLGSKNIQYF.

J is TRBJ1-5 and V is TRBV24-1, with D maybe TRBD1 (6 bases). Germline values: CDR1 KGHDR, CDR2 SFDVKD. The CDR3 contains 15 residues. V gave up 6 bases and J gave up 7 bases, with 18 bases separating them. The CDR3 coding sequence is TGTGCCACCAGTCCCTCGAAGGGGGGCGGGCAGCCCCAGCATTTT. As protein: CATSPSKGGGQPQHF.

The gene calls are TRBV28 and TRBJ2-7; a possible D gene is TRBD2 (7 bases). The CDR3 is 16 amino acids. Per the germline V gene, CDR1 is MDHEN and CDR2 is SYDVKM. Trimming shortened V by 8 bases and J by 4 bases, and 24 bases separated the two germline ends. The CDR3 DNA reads as TGTGCCAGCCGGCTCGCGGGGGCAGGGGCCCGGTACGAGCAGTACTTC. It translates to CASRLAGAGARYEQYF.

V usage is TRBV15 and J usage is TRBJ2-7, with TRBD1 matching 7 bases. Germline CDR1 is LNHNV and CDR2 is YYDKDF (reference sequence). The CDR3 totals 12 residues. J gave up 5 bases and V 4 bases, and 2 bases lay outside the gene matches. This chain's CDR3 is CATSTTGDEQYF. The CDR3 nucleotides are TGTGCCACCAGCACCACAGGGGACGAGCAGTACTTC.

The rearrangement joins TRBV28 to TRBJ2-3; D unclear. The CDR3 covers 13 residues. V lost 7 bases to trimming and J lost 3 bases, with 11 bases between them. Germline V lookup: CDR1 MDHEN, CDR2 SYDVKM. DNA of the CDR3: TGTGCCAGCATGAGAATGGGTACAGATACGCAGTATTTT. This gives the protein CASMRMGTDTQYF.

The V and J genes are TRBV10-3 and TRBJ2-7; D is possibly TRBD2 (5 bases). The germline V gene has CDR1 ENHRY and CDR2 SYGVKD. The length of the CDR3 is 13 residues. The ends were cut back, 6 bases at V and 6 bases at J, with 15 bases in the middle. The CDR3 DNA reads as TGTGCCATCAGATCAATAAGTGGAGGCGAGCAGTACTTC. This gives the protein CAIRSISGGEQYF.

Only one count was recorded for this clone. This chain links TRBV27 with TRBJ2-3; D remains unclear. Germline V gene sequence: CDR1 MNHEY, CDR2 SMNVEV (reference sequence). V lost 7 bases, J lost 1 base, and 12 bases lay in between. CDR3 length: 14 amino acids. The CDR3 reads CASKARSGTDTQYF. DNA for the CDR3: TGTGCCAGCAAGGCCCGTTCCGGCACAGATACGCAGTATTTT.

V usage is TRBV4-1 and J usage is TRBJ2-3; 10 bases align to TRBD2. Germline V gene sequence: CDR1 MGHRA, CDR2 YSYEKL. The CDR3 has 18 residues. With 0 bases clipped from V and 3 bases from J, the junction kept 9 bases outside the gene matches. The CDR3 loop is CASSQDGLAGDQTDTQYF. The CDR3, as DNA: TGCGCCAGCAGCCAAGATGGGCTAGCGGGAGATCAGACAGATACGCAGTATTTT.